A single sample gave rise to the 17 T cell receptor beta chains below, sequenced in a study of control samples from healthy donors and cancer patients. Clones were sequenced by immunoSEQ multiplex PCR, and TCRdb holds only the in-frame ones, with some missing. Of around 200,000 clones listed, roughly 89% were seen once; the top ten hold about 1.6%. Sequenced input: blood. The source of these receptors is a woman aged 25-40 years in good health.

V and J are TRBV6-4 and TRBJ2-6, with no clear D. CDR3 length: 15 residues. CDR1 is MRHNA and CDR2 is SNTAGT in the germline V gene. V gave up 2 bases and J gave up 2 bases, with 7 bases separating them. DNA for the CDR3: TGTGCCAGCAGTGACGTAGGGACTGGGGCCAACGTCCTGACTTTC. It specifies CASSDVGTGANVLTF.

The genes are TRBV5-5 and TRBJ2-2, with D tentatively TRBD1 (6 bases). The CDR3 covers 16 residues. V shed 5 bases and J shed 2 bases, with 16 bases lying between them. The germline CDR1 and CDR2 sequences are SGHKS and YYEKEE (reference sequence). DNA for the CDR3: TGTGCCAGCAGGCAACTATTCAGGGGTAACACCGGGGAGCTGTTTTTT. It encodes CASRQLFRGNTGELFF.

The gene calls are TRBV18 and TRBJ1-6; D is undetermined. The CDR3 length is 13 residues. From germline, CDR1 is KGHSH and CDR2 LQKENI. Trimming pared 0 bases from V and 9 bases from J, leaving 6 bases between. The DNA for the CDR3 is TGTGCCAGCTCACCACCAAGGGTTTCACCCCTCCACTTT. Amino acids: CASSPPRVSPLHF.

Concerning this clone: Its ends do not fully match the called genes, so a read error is possible. The rearrangement joins TRBV7-2 to TRBJ2-3, with D perhaps TRBD1 (6 bases). CDR1 SGHTA and CDR2 FQGNSA come from the germline V gene. The CDR3 contains 15 residues. As DNA, the CDR3 is TGTGCCAGCAGCATAGCCGGGACAAACACAGATACGCAGTATTTT. This gives the protein CASSIAGTNTDTQYF.

The rearrangement joins TRBV7-9 to TRBJ1-2; TRBD1 agrees at 7 bases. Trimming removed 5 bases from V and 4 bases from J; junction bases left unmatched: 4. Per germline, CDR1 SEHNR and CDR2 FQNEAQ (reference sequence). The CDR3 is 13 amino acids. The CDR3 here is CASSDRVGYGYTF. CDR3 DNA: TGTGCCAGCAGCGACAGGGTAGGCTATGGCTACACCTTC.

The chain combines TRBV5-1 with TRBJ1-4, with a possible D match to TRBD1 (5 bases). This CDR3 has 15 amino acids. V lost 0 bases, J lost 7 bases, and 13 bases lay in between. The V gene's germline CDR1 is SGHRS and CDR2 YFSETQ. The CDR3 reads CASSLEDGGGEKLFF. CDR3 coding DNA: TGCGCCAGCAGCTTGGAGGACGGCGGGGGTGAAAAACTGTTTTTT.

This clone was recorded only once. V gene TRBV9 combines with J gene TRBJ2-3, with 7 bases identical to TRBD2. Trimming removed 0 bases from V and 4 bases from J; junction bases left unmatched: 5. Germline V gives CDR1 SGDLS, CDR2 YYNGEE. The CDR3 has 15 amino acids. Written as DNA, the CDR3 is TGTGCCAGCAGCGTAGAGCTAGCGGCCCCAGATACGCAGTATTTT. Its protein is CASSVELAAPDTQYF.

Only one count was recorded for this clone. This chain links TRBV20-1 with TRBJ2-3; D call uncertain. V was trimmed by 6 bases and J by 2 bases, leaving 6 bases between them. CDR1 and CDR2 (germline): DFQATT, SNEGSKA (reference sequence). The CDR3 consists of 11 residues. CDR3 DNA: TGCAGTGCCATCTACACAGATACGCAGTATTTT. It codes for CSAIYTDTQYF.

This chain links TRBV9 with TRBJ2-1, with TRBD2 matching over 10 bases. J was trimmed by 6 bases and V by 0 bases; bases with no gene match: 6. This CDR3 region has 16 residues. Germline lookup yields CDR1 SGDLS and CDR2 YYNGEE. In nucleotides, the CDR3 is TGTGCCAGCAGCGTAGTGGCTAGCGGGGGTACCAATGAGCAGTTCTTC. Amino acids: CASSVVASGGTNEQFF.

The chain couples TRBV5-1 to TRBJ2-1; 12 bases align to TRBD2. This CDR3 spans 16 amino acids. The germline gives CDR1 SGHRS, CDR2 YFSETQ. V shed 4 bases and J 7 bases; nucleotides not matched to a gene: 9. The CDR3 is CASSGASGGAENEQFF. CDR3 sequence (DNA): TGCGCCAGCAGCGGCGCTAGCGGGGGGGCTGAAAATGAGCAGTTCTTC.

In nucleotides, the CDR3 is TGTGCCAGCAGCTTCGGGACAGGGGTCACCGGGGAGCTGTTTTTT. Translated: CASSFGTGVTGELFF. The rearrangement links TRBV7-8 to TRBJ2-2; 10 bases map to TRBD1. Trimming removed 3 bases from V and 4 bases from J; junction bases left unmatched: 2. CDR3 length equals 15 residues. CDR1 SGHVS and CDR2 FQNEAQ come from the germline V gene.

The chain recombines TRBV5-1 with TRBJ2-1, with 7 nucleotides matching TRBD1. The CDR3 extends over 14 amino acids. V lost 3 bases to trimming and J lost 1 base; unmatched junction nucleotides: 1. Germline CDR1 is SGHRS and CDR2 is YFSETQ. CDR3 nucleotide sequence: TGCGCCAGCAGCTCGACAGGGTCCTACAATGAGCAGTTCTTC. Translation: CASSSTGSYNEQFF.

The J gene is TRBJ2-2, the V gene TRBV27, with TRBD2 matching over 9 bases. Per germline, CDR1 MNHEY and CDR2 SMNVEV (reference sequence). Trimming cost V 0 bases and J 4 bases; bases outside gene matches: 3. This CDR3 comprises 16 residues. The CDR3 sequence: CASSLSSGGTTGELFF. In nucleotides, the CDR3 is TGTGCCAGCAGTTTATCTAGCGGGGGAACCACCGGGGAGCTGTTTTTT.

The chain recombines TRBV27 with TRBJ1-4; 7 positions match TRBD1. The CDR3 extends over 15 amino acids. The V gene's germline CDR1 is MNHEY and CDR2 SMNVEV (reference sequence). Trimming cost V 0 bases and J 8 bases; bases outside gene matches: 6. The CDR3 coding sequence is TGTGCCAGCAGTTTATCGCCAGGGGGACGGGAAAAACTGTTTTTT. Translated, it gives CASSLSPGGREKLFF.

The rearrangement uses TRBV18 and TRBJ1-1, with D uncertain. The V and J ends lost 4 bases and 2 bases respectively, with 5 bases between them. Germline V CDR1 and CDR2: KGHSH, LQKENI. The CDR3 is 12 residues long. The CDR3 nucleotides read TGTGCCAGCTCACACCAAAACACTGAAGCTTTCTTT. It codes for CASSHQNTEAFF.

The chain couples TRBV7-6 to TRBJ1-1; no clear D gene. The CDR3 sequence is 15 residues long. The germline V gene has CDR1 SGHVS and CDR2 FNYEAQ. The V end was cut by 3 bases, the J end by 2 bases, with 13 bases between. CDR3 DNA: TGTGCCAGCAGCTTTCTGAGGGCGGGAAACACTGAAGCTTTCTTT. Protein sequence: CASSFLRAGNTEAFF.

Notes on this clone: Other DNA sequences in the sample encode the same CDR3. The chain has TRBV4-2 and TRBJ1-2, with unresolved D. Trimming removed 0 bases at V and 5 bases at J, with 13 bases between. From germline, CDR1 is LGHNA and CDR2 YNFKEQ. CDR3 length: 15 amino acids. The CDR3 region is CASSQDRAGVYGYTF. CDR3 DNA sequence: TGTGCCAGCAGCCAAGATAGGGCTGGGGTTTATGGCTACACCTTC.